The T cell receptor beta chain under discussion was sequenced for a study of blood T cell repertoires in COVID-19. Study at large: The samples span acute and convalescent COVID-19 from the United States, Italy and Spain. Nucleic acid was either cDNA or gDNA, and it came from T cells, B-cell-depleted T cells, or PBMCs.

Per the authors' pipeline: The assay estimated nucleated cells by amplifying reference gene primers. TCRdb's copy holds only in-frame clones and misses some; the assay was immunoSEQ multiplex PCR. For V, J and clone size, that table is used; D and trimming come from the DNA. The sample lists over 450,000 clones, roughly 91% occurring once. Enrolled during active infection, Seattle patients were then followed longitudinally. CDR3 size: 16 residues. Per germline, CDR1 WSHSY and CDR2 SAAADI. Unmatched junction bases numbered 10, after V lost 6 bases and J lost 4 bases. The sequence was collected from a woman between 45 and 60 years old with COVID-19, enrolled during active disease. Sequenced material: peripheral blood. The genes are TRBV10-2 and TRBJ2-3; 10 nucleotides line up with TRBD1. The chain's CDR3 is CASRHLRGQGSDTQYF. CDR3 bases: TGCGCCAGCAGACACCTGCGGGGACAGGGGTCAGATACGCAGTATTTT.